Shown below are 9 T cell receptor beta chains from a single sample sequenced in a study of blood T cell repertoires in COVID-19. Sequencing was performed with immunoSEQ multiplex PCR; in TCRdb, only in-frame clones are kept and a portion is missing. Here the sample spans fewer than 150,000 clones, about 80% being singletons. Sequencing was carried out using PBMCs or T cells enriched from blood (not recorded which). The receptors come from a man over 45 in a cohort exposed to, infected with or recovered from COVID-19 (not recorded which).

This chain links TRBV3-1 (or the pseudogene TRBV3-2) with TRBJ1-6, with a weak D call TRBD1 (6 bases). Germline V gene data show CDR1 as LGHDT and CDR2 as YNNKEL (reference sequence). This CDR3 is built from 16 residues. V was pared by 1 base and J by 6 bases, with 13 bases between. The CDR3 DNA reads as TGTGCCAGCAGCCAAGGACAGGCCGGACTTAATTCACCCCTCCACTTT. Its translation is CASSQGQAGLNSPLHF.

The chain uses TRBV28 and TRBJ2-7, with TRBD1 matching over 7 bases. Germline V gives CDR1 MDHEN, CDR2 SYDVKM. The CDR3 runs 14 residues. V lost 10 bases to trimming and J lost 6 bases; unmatched junction nucleotides: 15. The CDR3 sequence: CATLWKQGQSEQYF. Here the CDR3 DNA reads TGTGCCACTCTCTGGAAACAGGGGCAAAGCGAGCAGTACTTC.

V is TRBV7-9 and J is TRBJ2-7; a weak D match, TRBD2 (6 bases). Germline CDR1 is SEHNR and CDR2 is FQNEAQ (reference sequence). The V end was cut by 3 bases, the J end by 0 bases, with 6 bases between. This CDR3 spans 13 amino acids. CDR3 amino acids: CASSFSGSYEQYF. The CDR3 nucleotides are TGTGCCAGCAGCTTTAGCGGCTCCTACGAGCAGTACTTC.

The genes are TRBV5-4 and TRBJ1-1; D is unclear. The CDR3 length is 14 residues. Per germline, CDR1 SGHNT and CDR2 YYREEE (reference sequence). V lost 0 bases to trimming and J lost 4 bases, with 10 bases between them. CDR3 bases: TGTGCCAGCAGCTTGGATGAGGGAGGCACTGAAGCTTTCTTT. As protein: CASSLDEGGTEAFF. Filled out from reference TRBV5-4 and TRBJ1-1, the complete variable domain reads ETGVTQSPTHLIKTRGQQVTLRCSSQSGHNTVSWYQQALGQGPQFIFQYYREEENGRGNFPPRFSGLQFPNYSSELNVNALELDDSALYLCASSLDEGGTEAFFGQGTRLTVV.

The genes are TRBV7-2 and TRBJ2-3; 15 nucleotides match TRBD2. CDR1 is SGHTA, CDR2 FQGNSA, per germline. The CDR3 runs 17 residues. Trimming took 5 bases from V and 1 from J; bases not matched to a gene: 4. The CDR3 DNA reads TGTGCCAGCAGCCGGACTAGCGGGGGGGGCGGCACAGATACGCAGTATTTT. Its protein product is CASSRTSGGGGTDTQYF.

The rearrangement links TRBV30 to TRBJ2-3; no clear D. The CDR3 spans 11 residues. V shed 2 bases and J shed 2 bases, with 2 bases lying between them. Germline V gives CDR1 GTSNPN, CDR2 SVGIG (reference sequence). The CDR3: CAWSYTDTQYF. CDR3 sequence (DNA): TGTGCCTGGAGTTACACAGATACGCAGTATTTT.

V and J are TRBV7-2 and TRBJ2-2, with 8 bases matching TRBD1. Germline V CDR1 and CDR2: SGHTA, FQGNSA. The CDR3 has 16 amino acids. V was pared by 0 bases and J by 3 bases, with 3 bases of the junction left unmatched. CDR3 nucleotide sequence: TGTGCCAGCAGCTTAGCACAGGGGGGTTACACCGGGGAGCTGTTTTTT. It specifies CASSLAQGGYTGELFF.

The chain has TRBV5-1 and TRBJ2-2; TRBD1 matches at 7 bases. There are 15 residues in the CDR3. The germline V gene has CDR1 SGHRS and CDR2 YFSETQ. The V segment lost 8 bases and the J segment 2 bases; nucleotides outside the gene matches: 9. The CDR3 sequence is CASQTGTANTGELFF. In nucleotides, the CDR3 is TGCGCCAGTCAGACCGGGACAGCTAACACCGGGGAGCTGTTTTTT.

The chain joins TRBV7-6 to TRBJ2-6; no clear D. The V gene's germline CDR1 is SGHVS and CDR2 FNYEAQ. The germline V and J ends were trimmed by 4 bases and 1 base, with 2 bases remaining between them. The CDR3 totals 13 residues. CDR3 DNA: TGTGCCAGCAGCTCGTCTGGGGCCAACGTCCTGACTTTC. Translating it yields CASSSSGANVLTF.